The 9 T cell receptor beta chains presented below share a single source sample, sequenced in a study of patients and donors after allogeneic stem cell transplantation. One entry per CDR3 protein, called by TCRdb with MiXCR from the RT-PCR reads. The table has hundreds of thousands of distinct CDR3 sequences, approximately 16% seen once. Sequencing was done on a sample of blood, either unsorted or a sorted T cell fraction (not recorded which). These receptors all come from a human donor who was either an allogeneic HSCT recipient or a stem cell or donor lymphocyte infusion donor (not recorded which). It is not recorded whose cells these are; they may come from a transplant donor.

This clonotype has a count of ten or more. The genes are TRBV12-3 or TRBV12-4 and TRBJ2-2, with TRBD1 identical over 9 bases. The CDR3 has 16 amino acids. V dropped 6 bases and J dropped 5; count of bases not matched to a gene: 10. The CDR3 spells CASSQGQGHGTGELFF. The CDR3 nucleotides read TGTGCCAGCAGCCAGGGACAGGGTCACGGTACCGGGGAGCTGTTTTTT.

The chain links TRBV7-8 to TRBJ1-2; D not certain. The germline V gene has CDR1 SGHVS and CDR2 FQNEAQ. Trimming took 1 base from V and 2 from J, leaving 8 bases between them. The CDR3 spans 14 residues. The CDR3 bases are TGTGCCAGCAGCTTAGGGTCAGCCAACTATGGCTACACCTTC. This gives the protein CASSLGSANYGYTF.

The chain has TRBV19 and TRBJ2-7; 9 nucleotides agree with TRBD2. In germline, CDR1 is LNHDA, CDR2 SQIVND (reference sequence). The CDR3 is 14 amino acids. This CDR3 reads CATSSGVGPYEQYF. CDR3 in DNA: TGTGCGACTTCTAGCGGGGTAGGACCCTACGAGCAGTACTTC.

This clonotype has a count of ten or more. This chain connects TRBV6-5 to TRBJ2-1, with 9 nucleotides matching TRBD2. Trimming at V came to 2 bases and at J to 10 bases, leaving 6 bases not matched to a gene. CDR3 length: 14 amino acids. From germline, CDR1 is MNHEY and CDR2 SVGAGI. Written as DNA, the CDR3 is TGTGCCAGCAGTTACCAGGTAGCGGGGGAGGAGCAGTTCTTC. It codes for CASSYQVAGEEQFF.

This clonotype was seen only once. V usage is TRBV7-9 and J usage is TRBJ1-1; D unclear. Per the germline V gene, CDR1 is SEHNR and CDR2 is FQNEAQ (reference sequence). The CDR3 covers 15 residues. V lost 4 bases, J lost 0 bases, and 12 bases lay in between. The CDR3 loop reads CASSSTTLMNTEAFF. CDR3 DNA: TGTGCCAGCAGCTCGACAACCTTGATGAACACTGAAGCTTTCTTT. The full variable domain, rest sourced from reference TRBV7-9 and TRBJ1-1, is DTGVSQNPRHKITKRGQNVTFRCDPISEHNRLYWYRQTLGQGPEFLTYFQNEAQLEKSRLLSDRFSAERPKGSFSTLEIQRTEQGDSAMYLCASSSTTLMNTEAFFGQGTRLTVV.

This clonotype was detected only a few times. This rearrangement joins TRBV12-3 or TRBV12-4 to TRBJ2-1; 13 nucleotides align to TRBD2. CDR3 size: 14 residues. V shed 7 bases and J 6 bases; nucleotides not matched to a gene: 3. The CDR3 nucleotides read TGTGCCAGCATCACTAGCGGGGGGGCCAATGAGCAGTTCTTC. Translated: CASITSGGANEQFF.

There are a few counts of this clonotype. The chain recombines TRBV4-3 with TRBJ1-1; 7 nucleotides match TRBD1. The V gene's germline CDR1 is LGHNA and CDR2 YSLEER. Germline trimming cut 1 base from V and 0 bases from J; bases unmatched to any gene: 2. The CDR3 loop spans 15 amino acids. The CDR3 loop reads CASSQAGTVNTEAFF. CDR3 sequence (DNA): TGCGCCAGCAGCCAAGCCGGGACAGTGAACACTGAAGCTTTCTTT.

The chain joins TRBV27 to TRBJ1-6; no clear D. Germline assignment: CDR1 MNHEY and CDR2 SMNVEV (reference sequence). The CDR3 extends over 14 amino acids. V was cut by 5 bases and J by 7 bases, with 12 bases left in between. The CDR3 nucleotides read TGTGCCAGCAGTCCCCAAACTTGGAATTCACCCCTCCACTTT. Its translation: CASSPQTWNSPLHF.

This clonotype appeared a few times. The chain couples TRBV14 to TRBJ2-7; D assignment may be TRBD1 or TRBD2 (5 bases each). Deletions cut 4 bases from V and 5 bases from J, with 18 bases between. Per the germline V gene, CDR1 is SGHDN and CDR2 is FVKESK. This CDR3 comprises 15 residues. The CDR3 here is CASSRYRTAGNEQYF. The CDR3 DNA sequence: TGTGCCAGCAGCCGATACAGGACCGCCGGGAACGAGCAGTACTTC. Full variable domain (outside the CDR3, taken from reference TRBV14 and TRBJ2-7): EAGVTQFPSHSVIEKGQTVTLRCDPISGHDNLYWYRRVMGKEIKFLLHFVKESKQDESGMPNNRFLAERTGGTYSTLKVQPAELEDSGVYFCASSRYRTAGNEQYFGPGTRLTVT.